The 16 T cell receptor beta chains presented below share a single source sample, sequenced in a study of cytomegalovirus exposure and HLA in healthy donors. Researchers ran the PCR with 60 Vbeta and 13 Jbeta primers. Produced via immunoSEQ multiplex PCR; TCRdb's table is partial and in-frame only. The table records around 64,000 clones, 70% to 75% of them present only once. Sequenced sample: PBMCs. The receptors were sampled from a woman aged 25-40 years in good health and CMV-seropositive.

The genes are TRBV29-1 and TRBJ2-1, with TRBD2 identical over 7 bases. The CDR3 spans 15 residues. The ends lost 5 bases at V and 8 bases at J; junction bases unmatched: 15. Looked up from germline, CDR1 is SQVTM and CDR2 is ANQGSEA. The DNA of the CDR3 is TGCAGCGTTCTGTGGGGAACGGGACTATCAGATGAGCAGTTCTTC. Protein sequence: CSVLWGTGLSDEQFF.

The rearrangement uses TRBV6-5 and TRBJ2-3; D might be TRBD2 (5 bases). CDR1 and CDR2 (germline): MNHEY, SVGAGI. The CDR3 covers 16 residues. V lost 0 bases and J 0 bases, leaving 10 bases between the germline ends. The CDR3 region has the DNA TGTGCCAGCAGTTACTCGGCGGGTCTTAGCACAGATACGCAGTATTTT. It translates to CASSYSAGLSTDTQYF.

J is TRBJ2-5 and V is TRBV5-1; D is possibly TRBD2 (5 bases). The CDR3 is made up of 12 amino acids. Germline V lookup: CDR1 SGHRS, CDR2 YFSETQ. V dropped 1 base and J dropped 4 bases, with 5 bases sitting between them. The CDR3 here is CASSLRGETQYF. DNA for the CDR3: TGCGCCAGCAGCTTGCGGGGAGAGACCCAGTACTTC.

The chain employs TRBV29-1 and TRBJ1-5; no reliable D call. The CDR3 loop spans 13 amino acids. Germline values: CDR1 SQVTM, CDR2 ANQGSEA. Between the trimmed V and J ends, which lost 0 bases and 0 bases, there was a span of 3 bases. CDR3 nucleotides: TGCAGCGTTGAAGACGGTAGCAATCAGCCCCAGCATTTT. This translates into CSVEDGSNQPQHF. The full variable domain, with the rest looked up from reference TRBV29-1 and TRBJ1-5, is SAVISQKPSRDICQRGTSLTIQCQVDSQVTMMFWYRQQPGQSLTLIATANQGSEATYESGFVIDKFPISRPNLTFSTLTVSNMSPEDSSIYLCSVEDGSNQPQHFGDGTRLSIL.

CDR3 nucleotides: TGCGCCAGCGGGACTAGCGGGTCCTACAATGAGCAGTTCTTC. Its protein product is CASGTSGSYNEQFF. The chain has TRBV5-1 and TRBJ2-1; 12 nucleotides agree with TRBD2. Germline CDR1 and CDR2: SGHRS and YFSETQ. The CDR3 length is 14 residues. J gave up 1 base and V 7 bases, and 0 bases lay outside the gene matches.

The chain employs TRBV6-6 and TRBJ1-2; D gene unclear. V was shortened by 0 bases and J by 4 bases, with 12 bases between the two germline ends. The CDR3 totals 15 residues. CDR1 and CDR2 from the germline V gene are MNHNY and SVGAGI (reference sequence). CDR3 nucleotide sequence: TGTGCCAGCAGTTACTCGGGGAGCCATAGCTATGGCTACACCTTC. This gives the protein CASSYSGSHSYGYTF.

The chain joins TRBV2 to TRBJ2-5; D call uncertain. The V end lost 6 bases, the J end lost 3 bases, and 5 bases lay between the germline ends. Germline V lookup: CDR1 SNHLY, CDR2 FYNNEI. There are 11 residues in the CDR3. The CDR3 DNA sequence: TGTGCCAGCAGCTCGGAAGAGACCCAGTACTTC. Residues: CASSSEETQYF.

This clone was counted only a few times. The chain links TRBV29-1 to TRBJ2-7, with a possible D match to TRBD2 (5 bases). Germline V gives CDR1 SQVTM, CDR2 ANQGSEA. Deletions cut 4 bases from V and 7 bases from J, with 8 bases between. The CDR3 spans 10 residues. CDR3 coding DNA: TGCAGCGTTGGGGAGCGGGAGCAGTACTTC. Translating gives CSVGEREQYF.

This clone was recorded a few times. This chain's CDR3 is CASGRYGSTSSYEQYF. The CDR3 DNA reads as TGTGCCAGCGGCCGGTATGGGTCCACTAGCTCCTACGAGCAGTACTTC. The chain recombines TRBV28 with TRBJ2-7, with a weak D call TRBD2 (5 bases). This CDR3 has 16 amino acids. Germline loops: CDR1 MDHEN, CDR2 SYDVKM. V lost 8 bases and J lost 0, with 20 bases in between. Looking up the rest from reference TRBV28 and TRBJ2-7 gives the full variable domain: DVKVTQSSRYLVKRTGEKVFLECVQDMDHENMFWYRQDPGLGLRLIYFSYDVKMKEKGDIPEGYSVSREKKERFSLILESASTNQTSMYLCASGRYGSTSSYEQYFGPGTRLTVT.

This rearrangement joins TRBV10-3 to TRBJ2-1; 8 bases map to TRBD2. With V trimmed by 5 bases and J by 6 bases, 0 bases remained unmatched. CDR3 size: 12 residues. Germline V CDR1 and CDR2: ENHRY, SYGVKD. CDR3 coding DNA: TGTGCCATCAGTAGCGGGAGCAATGAGCAGTTCTTC. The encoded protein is CAISSGSNEQFF.

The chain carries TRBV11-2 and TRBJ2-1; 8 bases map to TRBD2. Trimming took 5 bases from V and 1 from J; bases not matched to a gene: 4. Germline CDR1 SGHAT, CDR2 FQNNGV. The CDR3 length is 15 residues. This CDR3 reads CASSAQRESYNEQFF. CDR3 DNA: TGTGCCAGCAGCGCCCAGCGGGAGTCCTACAATGAGCAGTTCTTC.

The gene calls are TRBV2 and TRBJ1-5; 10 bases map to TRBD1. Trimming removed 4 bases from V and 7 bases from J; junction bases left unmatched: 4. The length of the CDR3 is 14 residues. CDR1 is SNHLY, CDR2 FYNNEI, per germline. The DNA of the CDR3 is TGTGCCAGCAGTGGGACAGGGGGGCGGCAGCCCCAGCATTTT. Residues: CASSGTGGRQPQHF.

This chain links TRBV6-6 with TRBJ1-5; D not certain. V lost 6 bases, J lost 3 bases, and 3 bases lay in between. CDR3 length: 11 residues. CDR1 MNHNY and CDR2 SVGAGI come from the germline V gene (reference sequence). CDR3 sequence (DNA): TGTGCCAGCAGGGCCAATCAGCCCCAGCATTTT. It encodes CASRANQPQHF.

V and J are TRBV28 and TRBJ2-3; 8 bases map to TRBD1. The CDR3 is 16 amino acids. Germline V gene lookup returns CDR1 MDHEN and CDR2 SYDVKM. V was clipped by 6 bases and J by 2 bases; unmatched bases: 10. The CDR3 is CASRGYGTGYTDTQYF. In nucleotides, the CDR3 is TGTGCCAGCAGAGGATACGGGACAGGATACACAGATACGCAGTATTTT.

Written as DNA, the CDR3 is TGTGCCAGCAGCTTCGAGACAAACTATGGCTACACCTTC. The encoded protein is CASSFETNYGYTF. This chain connects TRBV7-9 to TRBJ1-2, with unresolved D. Between the trimmed V and J ends, which lost 3 bases and 2 bases, there was a span of 7 bases. This CDR3 region has 13 residues. Looked up from germline, CDR1 is SEHNR and CDR2 is FQNEAQ (reference sequence).

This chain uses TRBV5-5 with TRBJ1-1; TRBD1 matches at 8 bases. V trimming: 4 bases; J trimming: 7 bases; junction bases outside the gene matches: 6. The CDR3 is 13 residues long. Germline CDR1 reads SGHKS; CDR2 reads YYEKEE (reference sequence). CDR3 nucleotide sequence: TGTGCCAGCAGCCCAACAGGGGGGCTTGAAGCTTTCTTT. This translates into CASSPTGGLEAFF.